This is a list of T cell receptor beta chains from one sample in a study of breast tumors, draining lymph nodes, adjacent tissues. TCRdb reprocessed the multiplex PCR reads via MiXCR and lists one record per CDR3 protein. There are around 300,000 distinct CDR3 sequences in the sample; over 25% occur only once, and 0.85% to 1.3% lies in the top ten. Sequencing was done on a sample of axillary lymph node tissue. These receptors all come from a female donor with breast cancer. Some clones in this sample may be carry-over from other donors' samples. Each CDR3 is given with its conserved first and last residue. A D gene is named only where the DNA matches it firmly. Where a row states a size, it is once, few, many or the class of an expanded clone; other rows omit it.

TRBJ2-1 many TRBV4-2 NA CASSQDSPGVEQFF TGTGCCAGCAGCCAAGACTCTCCGGGTGTCGAGCAGTTCTTC
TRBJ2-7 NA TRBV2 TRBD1 CAGSEGTGGLREQYF TGTGCTGGCAGTGAAGGGACAGGGGGGCTAAGGGAGCAGTACTTC
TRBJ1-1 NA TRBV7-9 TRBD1 CASSPTETGVTEAFF TGTGCCAGCAGCCCGACGGAGACAGGGGTCACTGAAGCTTTCTTT
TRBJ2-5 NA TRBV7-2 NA CASSKYRGGVWDLLETQYF TGTGCCAGCAGCAAGTACAGGGGGGGGGTTTGGGACCTGCTGGAGACCCAGTACTTC
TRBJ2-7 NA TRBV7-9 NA CASSLGGQGQYEQYF TGTGCCAGCAGCTTAGGTGGGCAGGGGCAGTACGAGCAGTACTTC
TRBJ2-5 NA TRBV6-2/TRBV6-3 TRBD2 CASSYSPSGSWQETQYF TGTGCCAGCAGTTACTCGCCTAGCGGGAGTTGGCAAGAGACCCAGTACTTC
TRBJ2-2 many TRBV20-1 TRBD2 CSARDRLAGGKDTGELFF TGCAGTGCTAGAGATCGGCTAGCGGGAGGCAAGGACACCGGGGAGCTGTTTTTT
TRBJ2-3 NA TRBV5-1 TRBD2 CASSLGLAGGQGSNEQYF TGCGCCAGCAGCTTGGGACTAGCGGGAGGCCAGGGGTCCAATGAGCAGTATTTT
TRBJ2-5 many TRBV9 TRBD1 CASSVEGAGKTQYF TGTGCCAGCAGCGTAGAGGGGGCTGGGAAGACCCAGTACTTC
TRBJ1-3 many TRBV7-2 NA CASSRETGNTIYF TGTGCCAGCAGCCGAGAAACTGGAAACACCATATATTTT
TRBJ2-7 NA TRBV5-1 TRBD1 CASSPRYGQGYEQYF TGCGCCAGCAGCCCGAGGTACGGACAGGGCTACGAGCAGTACTTC
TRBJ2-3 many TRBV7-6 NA CASSLAGGQDTQYF TGTGCCAGCAGCTTAGCGGGGGGGCAGGATACGCAGTATTTT
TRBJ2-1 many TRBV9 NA CASSPRDNYNEQFF TGTGCCAGCAGCCCTAGGGACAACTACAATGAGCAGTTCTTC
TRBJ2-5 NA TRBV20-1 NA CSARAGETQSF TGCAGTGCTAGAGCCGGGGAGACCCAGTCCTTC
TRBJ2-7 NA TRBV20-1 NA CSVPGGSRNSEQYF TGCAGTGTCCCAGGTGGGAGCCGAAACTCCGAGCAGTACTTC
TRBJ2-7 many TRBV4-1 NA CASSPWGQLPYEQYF TGCGCCAGCAGCCCTTGGGGGCAGTTACCCTACGAGCAGTACTTC
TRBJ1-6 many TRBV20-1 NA CSARDISSGPLHF TGCAGTGCTAGAGATATCAGCTCGGGGCCCCTCCACTTT
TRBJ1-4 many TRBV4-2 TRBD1 CASSQNGQGGEKLFF TGTGCCAGCAGCCAAAACGGACAGGGGGGCGAAAAACTGTTTTTT
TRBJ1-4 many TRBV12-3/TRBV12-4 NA CASSLWAEKLFF TGTGCCAGCAGTTTATGGGCAGAAAAACTGTTTTTT
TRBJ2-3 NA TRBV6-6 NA CASSSGRETDTQYF TGTGCCAGCAGTTCGGGCAGGGAGACAGATACGCAGTATTTT
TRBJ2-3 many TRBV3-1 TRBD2 CASSRLAGGGDTQYF TGTGCCAGCAGCCGACTAGCGGGAGGTGGCGATACGCAGTATTTT
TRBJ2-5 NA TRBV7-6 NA CASSLTGFRETQYF TGTGCCAGCAGCTTGACAGGATTTCGAGAGACCCAGTACTTC
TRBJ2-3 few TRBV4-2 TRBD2 CASSQVVLAGDTDTQYF TGTGCCAGCAGCCAAGTTGTACTAGCGGGAGATACAGATACGCAGTATTTT
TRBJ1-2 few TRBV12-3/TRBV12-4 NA CASSSTGLYGYTF TGTGCCAGCAGTTCAACGGGGCTCTATGGCTACACCTTC
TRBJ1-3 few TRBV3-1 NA CASSQRGGAGNTIYF TGTGCCAGCAGCCAAAGGGGGGGCGCTGGAAACACCATATATTTT
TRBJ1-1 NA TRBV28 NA CASSRVTGNTEAFF TGTGCCAGCAGCCGAGTTACAGGGAACACTGAAGCTTTCTTT
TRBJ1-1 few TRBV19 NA CASSIRGYAFF TGTGCCAGTAGTATCCGGGGGTATGCTTTCTTT
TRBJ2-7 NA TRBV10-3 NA CATHGSRTIYEQYF TGTGCTACGCACGGGAGCCGAACCATCTACGAGCAGTACTTC
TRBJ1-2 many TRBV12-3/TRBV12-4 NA CASSSSPYGYTF TGTGCCAGCAGTTCCTCCCCCTATGGCTACACCTTC
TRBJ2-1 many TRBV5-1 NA CASSLGSAGQYNEQFF TGCGCCAGCAGCTTGGGATCGGCGGGACAATACAATGAGCAGTTCTTC
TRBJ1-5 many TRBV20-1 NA CSARDSRGISNQPQHF TGCAGTGCTAGAGATAGTCGGGGTATCAGCAATCAGCCCCAGCATTTT
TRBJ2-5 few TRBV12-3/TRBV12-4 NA CASGFGGTGRETQYF TGTGCTAGTGGTTTCGGGGGGACAGGAAGAGAGACCCAGTACTTC
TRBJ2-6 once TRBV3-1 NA CASSGGSGPNFAGANALTF TGTGCCAGCAGCGGCGGATCGGGACCCAACTTCGCTGGGGCCAACGCCCTGACTTTC
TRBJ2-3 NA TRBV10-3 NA CAISDGPGEYTDTQYF TGTGCCATCAGTGACGGACCAGGGGAGTACACAGATACGCAGTATTTT
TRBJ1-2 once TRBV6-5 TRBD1 CATSRTGGYTF TGTGCCACCTCTAGGACAGGGGGCTACACCTTC
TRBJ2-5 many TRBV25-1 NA CASSELAQETQYF TGTGCAAGCAGTGAGCTAGCACAAGAGACCCAGTACTTC
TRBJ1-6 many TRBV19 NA CASTPAVGVGNSPLHF TGTGCCAGTACCCCCGCGGTAGGGGTGGGCAATTCACCCCTCCACTTT
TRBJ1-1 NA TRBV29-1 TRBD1 CSVEATGGNTEAFF TGCAGCGTTGAAGCTACAGGGGGGAACACTGAAGCTTTCTTT
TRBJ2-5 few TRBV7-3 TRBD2 CASSLGGRAMGNEQYF TGTGCCAGCAGCTTGGGCGGGAGGGCAATGGGGAATGAGCAGTACTTC
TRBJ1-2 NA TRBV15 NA CATSRGERGYTF TGTGCCACCAGCAGAGGGGAGCGTGGCTACACCTTC
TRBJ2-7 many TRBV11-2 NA CASRWAGPSYEQYF TGTGCCAGCAGATGGGCAGGGCCATCCTACGAGCAGTACTTC
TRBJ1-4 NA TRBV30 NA CAWRTGATNEKLFF TGTGCCTGGAGGACGGGGGCAACTAATGAAAAACTGTTTTTT
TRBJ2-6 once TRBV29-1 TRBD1 CSVDGQGLSGANVLTF TGCAGCGTTGACGGACAGGGGCTCTCTGGGGCCAACGTCCTGACTTTC
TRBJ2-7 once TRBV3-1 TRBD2 CVSSQQLAGGLEQYF TGTGTCAGCAGCCAACAGCTAGCGGGAGGACTCGAGCAGTACTTC
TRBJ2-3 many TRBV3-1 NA CASSQDWDAQYF TGTGCCAGCAGCCAAGACTGGGACGCGCAGTATTTT
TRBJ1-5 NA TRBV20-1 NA CSASTSGRAETQHF TGCAGTGCTAGCACTAGCGGGAGGGCAGAGACCCAGCATTTT
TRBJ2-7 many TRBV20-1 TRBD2 CSASGGSRYEQYF TGCAGTGCGAGCGGGGGGAGTCGCTACGAGCAGTACTTC
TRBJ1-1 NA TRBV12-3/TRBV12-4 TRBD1 CASRLPGQKNTEAFF TGTGCCAGCAGACTACCGGGACAGAAGAACACTGAAGCTTTCTTT
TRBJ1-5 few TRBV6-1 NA CASSLPSIGNPSYRPQHF TGTGCCAGCAGTCTGCCCTCAATTGGGAATCCGTCATATCGGCCCCAGCATTTT
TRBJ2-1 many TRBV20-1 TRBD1 CSANHFGTGKNEQFF TGCAGTGCTAACCACTTTGGGACAGGGAAGAATGAGCAGTTCTTC
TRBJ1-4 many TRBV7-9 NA CASGTSGEKLFF TGTGCCAGCGGCACGTCGGGAGAAAAACTGTTTTTT
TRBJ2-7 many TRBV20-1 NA CSASPNREQYF TGCAGTGCTAGCCCCAACAGGGAGCAGTACTTC